One sample yielded the 30 T cell receptor beta chains listed below, sequenced in a study of T cell responses to AZD1222 COVID-19 vaccine. The protocol was immunoSEQ multiplex PCR, while the TCRdb copy is restricted to in-frame clones and leaves out a portion. Among more than 90,000 clones, 85% to 90% were seen once, and the ten largest hold 15% to 20%. The sample here was peripheral blood, taken 28 days after the second AZD1222 dose. The origin of the receptors is an adult who received the AZD1222 COVID-19 vaccine.

V is TRBV10-3 and J is TRBJ2-7; 9 bases agree with TRBD1. The V gene end was trimmed by 11 bases and the J gene end by 6 bases; junction bases not matched to a gene: 14. The CDR3 length is 14 residues. Germline V gene sequence: CDR1 ENHRY, CDR2 SYGVKD. In nucleotides, the CDR3 is TGTGCCGTCCGAGGGGGACAGGGTGTCCCCGAGCAGTACTTC. Protein product: CAVRGGQGVPEQYF.

This sequence joins TRBV7-3 and TRBJ1-5; D is undetermined. This CDR3 comprises 15 residues. V was trimmed by 5 bases and J by 4 bases, leaving 15 bases between them. Germline assignment: CDR1 SGHTA and CDR2 FQGTGA. The CDR3: CASSGEDQNNQPQHF. The CDR3 DNA reads as TGTGCCAGCAGCGGGGAGGATCAGAATAATCAGCCCCAGCATTTT. Full variable domain (outside the CDR3, taken from reference TRBV7-3 and TRBJ1-5): GAGVSQTPSNKVTEKGKYVELRCDPISGHTALYWYRQSLGQGPEFLIYFQGTGAADDSGLPNDRFFAVRPEGSVSTLKIQRTERGDSAVYLCASSGEDQNNQPQHFGDGTRLSIL.

V is TRBV28 and J is TRBJ2-7; D unclear. This CDR3 contains 12 residues. In germline, CDR1 is MDHEN, CDR2 SYDVKM. Trimming removed 7 bases from V and 2 bases from J, with 9 bases in between. For the CDR3, the DNA is TGTGCCAGCAATTCCAGAGCCTACGAGCAGTACTTC. Encoded protein: CASNSRAYEQYF.

This clone showed up just a few times. The chain has TRBV5-6 and TRBJ1-4; D gene uncertain. V lost 4 bases and J lost 7, with 14 bases in between. CDR1 is SGHDT and CDR2 is YYEEEE in the germline V gene. The CDR3 sequence is 14 residues long. The CDR3 is CASSLAAGGEKLFF. In DNA, the CDR3 is TGTGCCAGCAGCCTAGCGGCGGGTGGTGAAAAACTGTTTTTT.

The rearrangement uses TRBV5-1 and TRBJ1-2, with D possibly being TRBD1 (6 bases). Germline V CDR1 and CDR2: SGHRS, YFSETQ. The CDR3 is 14 residues long. V lost 5 bases and J 4 bases, leaving 15 bases between the germline ends. This CDR3 is CASRFTGALYGYTF. The CDR3 DNA reads TGCGCCAGCAGATTTACGGGGGCCCTCTATGGCTACACCTTC.

The chain couples TRBV6-4 to TRBJ2-7; D tentatively reads TRBD1 or TRBD2 (7 bases each). Germline V gives CDR1 MRHNA, CDR2 SNTAGT. Trimming removed 2 bases from V and 4 bases from J, with 27 bases in between. The CDR3 length is 19 residues. CDR3 DNA sequence: TGTGCCAGCAGTGACCGGGACAGCTATACTAGCGCACCGACTTACGAGCAGTACTTC. It encodes CASSDRDSYTSAPTYEQYF.

The rearrangement uses TRBV19 and TRBJ1-2; possible D gene TRBD1, 5 bases. The CDR3 consists of 13 residues. The germline gives CDR1 LNHDA, CDR2 SQIVND (reference sequence). Trimming removed 3 bases at V and 3 bases at J, with 8 bases between. The chain's CDR3 is CASSIGADYGYTF. CDR3 nucleotides: TGTGCCAGTAGTATCGGGGCAGACTATGGCTACACCTTC.

The rearrangement links TRBV28 to TRBJ2-3; 7 bases are a match to TRBD1. V was pared by 2 bases and J by 6 bases, with 2 bases of the junction left unmatched. The length of the CDR3 is 13 residues. The V gene's germline CDR1 is MDHEN and CDR2 SYDVKM. The CDR3 sequence is CASSLPQGDTQYF. CDR3 DNA sequence: TGTGCCAGCAGTTTACCACAGGGGGATACGCAGTATTTT. The whole variable domain, filled in from reference TRBV28 and TRBJ2-3, reads DVKVTQSSRYLVKRTGEKVFLECVQDMDHENMFWYRQDPGLGLRLIYFSYDVKMKEKGDIPEGYSVSREKKERFSLILESASTNQTSMYLCASSLPQGDTQYFGPGTRLTVL.

The V and J genes are TRBV14 and TRBJ1-1, with a weak D call TRBD1 (5 bases). V was clipped by 4 bases and J by 3 bases, with 15 bases between them. CDR1 SGHDN and CDR2 FVKESK come from the germline V gene. The CDR3 length is 15 residues. The CDR3, as DNA: TGTGCCAGCAGCCCACGTTTACCGGGACACACTGAAGCTTTCTTT. Its translation: CASSPRLPGHTEAFF.

This clone was seen a few times. The rearrangement uses TRBV5-4 and TRBJ2-7; 15 nucleotides align to TRBD2. From germline, CDR1 is SGHNT and CDR2 YYREEE (reference sequence). This CDR3 region has 19 residues. With V trimmed by 0 bases and J by 2 bases, 9 bases remained unmatched. In nucleotides, the CDR3 is TGTGCCAGCAGCTTGGCCGAGGGACTAGCGGGGGGAAAGACCTACGAGCAGTACTTC. This encodes CASSLAEGLAGGKTYEQYF.

J is TRBJ2-7 and V is TRBV5-1; 9 bases match TRBD1. The J segment lost 2 bases and the V segment lost 3 bases, leaving 6 bases of the junction unmatched. Germline V lookup: CDR1 SGHRS, CDR2 YFSETQ. The CDR3 contains 15 residues. For the CDR3, the DNA is TGCGCCAGCAGCTCCGCGGGACAGGGACCCTACGAGCAGTACTTC. This encodes CASSSAGQGPYEQYF.

V usage is TRBV30 and J usage is TRBJ1-1; no clear D gene. In germline, CDR1 is GTSNPN, CDR2 SVGIG (reference sequence). This CDR3 spans 14 amino acids. With 4 bases removed from V and 3 bases from J, the gap between germline ends came to 15 bases. CDR3 in DNA: TGTGCCTGGATAAACACCGGCGGGGACACTGAAGCTTTCTTT. Protein sequence: CAWINTGGDTEAFF.

This clone was observed a single time. The genes are TRBV7-7 and TRBJ2-2; TRBD2 might be the D (5 bases). Germline V lookup: CDR1 SSHAT, CDR2 FNYEAQ (reference sequence). The CDR3 consists of 15 residues. Trimming pared 5 bases from V and 0 bases from J, leaving 10 bases between. The CDR3, as DNA: TGTGCCAGCAGCCTGGACTTATCGAACACCGGGGAGCTGTTTTTT. This translates into CASSLDLSNTGELFF.

The rearrangement joins TRBV2 to TRBJ1-5; D gene uncertain. This CDR3 comprises 13 residues. Germline CDR1 reads SNHLY; CDR2 reads FYNNEI. The germline V and J ends were trimmed by 7 bases and 1 base, with 8 bases remaining between them. The CDR3 sequence is CASTWESNQPQHF. In DNA form, the CDR3 reads TGTGCCAGCACCTGGGAGAGCAATCAGCCCCAGCATTTT.

This clone was picked up one time. The chain combines TRBV4-2 with TRBJ2-6; D gene ambiguous. Per the germline V gene, CDR1 is LGHNA and CDR2 is YNFKEQ. The CDR3 runs to 16 residues. V shed 4 bases and J shed 2 bases, with 12 bases lying between them. The CDR3 coding sequence is TGTGCCAGCAGCCCCGCCGCTCGGGCTGGGGCCAACGTCCTGACTTTC. Encoded protein: CASSPAARAGANVLTF.

This clone appeared a few times. This rearrangement joins TRBV6-5 to TRBJ2-6; D may be TRBD1 or TRBD2 (5 bases each). The CDR3 spans 16 residues. Trimming took 2 bases from V and 3 from J, leaving 11 bases between them. Germline V gives CDR1 MNHEY, CDR2 SVGAGI. The CDR3 loop reads CASSYGVGDGANVLTF. In DNA form, the CDR3 reads TGTGCCAGCAGTTACGGGGTGGGGGATGGGGCCAACGTCCTGACTTTC.

The chain couples TRBV6-5 to TRBJ1-5, with D possibly matching TRBD1 (6 bases). Trimming shortened V by 6 bases and J by 7 bases, and 16 bases separated the two germline ends. The CDR3 runs to 14 residues. Germline CDR1 reads MNHEY; CDR2 reads SVGAGI. The DNA for the CDR3 is TGTGCCAGCAGCTCGGGGGGGGCTAGACAGCCCCAGCATTTT. Amino acid sequence: CASSSGGARQPQHF.

The chain recombines TRBV3-1 (or the pseudogene TRBV3-2) with TRBJ1-2; D is uncertain. This CDR3 is 13 amino acids long. Germline CDR1 and CDR2: LGHDT and YNNKEL (reference sequence). V was cut by 1 base and J by 8 bases, with 11 bases left in between. The CDR3 region is CASSQGGRHGYTF. The DNA of the CDR3 is TGTGCCAGCAGCCAAGGAGGGAGGCACGGCTACACCTTC.

The V gene is TRBV27, the J gene TRBJ2-5; a possible D gene is TRBD1 (6 bases). CDR1 and CDR2 from the germline V gene are MNHEY and SMNVEV (reference sequence). The V end was cut by 2 bases, the J end by 0 bases, with 13 bases between. This CDR3 comprises 16 residues. The CDR3 loop reads CASSLGGGSYQETQYF. The CDR3 DNA follows: TGTGCCAGCAGTTTAGGGGGCGGGTCGTACCAAGAGACCCAGTACTTC.

J is TRBJ2-3 and V is TRBV4-2, with 8 bases aligning to TRBD2. The germline CDR1 and CDR2 sequences are LGHNA and YNFKEQ. The J segment lost 8 bases and the V segment lost 0 bases, leaving 7 bases of the junction unmatched. The CDR3 extends over 15 amino acids. CDR3 loop: CASSQELAGTLTQYF. CDR3 coding DNA: TGTGCCAGCAGCCAAGAGCTAGCGGGTACACTTACGCAGTATTTT.

The chain is built from TRBV5-4 and TRBJ1-1, with D unresolved. V lost 3 bases, J lost 0 bases, and 15 bases lay in between. This CDR3 comprises 16 residues. Germline lookup yields CDR1 SGHNT and CDR2 YYREEE (reference sequence). CDR3 amino acids: CASSWRREVMNTEAFF. The DNA for the CDR3 is TGTGCCAGCAGCTGGCGGCGGGAGGTGATGAACACTGAAGCTTTCTTT.

The CDR3 loop reads CASSPFEGPNTGELFF. CDR3 coding DNA: TGTGCCAGCAGCCCGTTCGAGGGGCCGAACACCGGGGAGCTGTTTTTT. The chain couples TRBV7-2 to TRBJ2-2; TRBD1 or TRBD2 may be the D gene (5 bases each). CDR3 length: 16 amino acids. V dropped 5 bases and J dropped 0 bases, with 13 bases sitting between them. Germline values: CDR1 SGHTA, CDR2 FQGNSA.

The CDR3 sequence: CASTQWAGGADTQYF. Written as DNA, the CDR3 is TGTGCCAGCACCCAATGGGCGGGGGGCGCAGATACGCAGTATTTT. The chain links TRBV5-8 to TRBJ2-3; 8 nucleotides agree with TRBD2. The CDR3 contains 15 residues. The J segment lost 4 bases and the V segment lost 6 bases, leaving 10 bases of the junction unmatched. Germline V gives CDR1 SGHTS, CDR2 YDEGEE.

This clone was seen once. V and J are TRBV30 and TRBJ2-1, with 7 bases matching TRBD1. Germline V gene sequence: CDR1 GTSNPN, CDR2 SVGIG (reference sequence). V lost 2 bases and J lost 5; bases outside the gene matches: 9. This CDR3 has 15 amino acids. As DNA, the CDR3 is TGTGCCTGGAGTCAACCCGGGGACAGCAACAATGAGCAGTTCTTC. Translated: CAWSQPGDSNNEQFF.

With regard to this clone: Additional DNA sequences in this sample encode the identical CDR3. This chain uses TRBV29-1 with TRBJ1-2; D may be TRBD1 (6 bases). Trimming cost V 3 bases and J 0 bases, with 8 bases left between them. In germline, CDR1 is SQVTM, CDR2 ANQGSEA. The CDR3 runs to 13 residues. The CDR3 loop reads CSVETGANYGYTF. As DNA, the CDR3 is TGCAGCGTTGAGACAGGAGCTAACTATGGCTACACCTTC.

The chain links TRBV21-1 to TRBJ2-7; the D call in the table, TRBD2, was not verified against the DNA. TRBV21-1 is reported as a pseudogene. The CDR3 is 18 amino acids. The CDR3 region is CASCPSQILGGREYEQYF. The CDR3 DNA reads TGTGCCAGTTGCCCGTCGCAAATTTTGGGAGGGAGAGAGTACGAGCAGTACTTC.

The chain carries TRBV28 and TRBJ2-7; D call uncertain. The CDR3 runs 14 residues. Trimming took off 5 bases at V and 0 bases at J, with 11 bases between the two ends. CDR1 and CDR2 from the germline V gene are MDHEN and SYDVKM. CDR3 DNA: TGTGCCAGCAGTCGCCCGGGCAGCTCCTACGAGCAGTACTTC. Protein product: CASSRPGSSYEQYF.

Turning to this clone: This sample also contains other DNA sequences that code for the same CDR3. The chain has TRBV27 and TRBJ1-3; D is unclear. This CDR3 comprises 13 residues. V gave up 2 bases and J gave up 4 bases, with 6 bases separating them. CDR1 and CDR2 from the germline V gene are MNHEY and SMNVEV (reference sequence). The CDR3 here is CASSLGRGNTIYF. The CDR3 nucleotides read TGTGCCAGCAGTTTAGGGCGGGGAAACACCATATATTTT.

The chain has TRBV7-6 and TRBJ2-3; D remains ambiguous. Trimming pared 0 bases from V and 6 bases from J, leaving 19 bases between. The germline V gene encodes CDR1 SGHVS and CDR2 FNYEAQ. The CDR3 extends over 17 amino acids. CDR3 DNA: TGTGCCAGCAGCTTAGCGAGCAGTTACCTTAGGAGCGATACGCAGTATTTT. It encodes CASSLASSYLRSDTQYF.

The chain joins TRBV7-2 to TRBJ2-1; tentatively, D is TRBD1 (5 bases). The CDR3 consists of 15 residues. From germline, CDR1 is SGHTA and CDR2 FQGNSA. With 5 bases removed from V and 0 bases from J, the gap between germline ends came to 11 bases. Written as DNA, the CDR3 is TGTGCCAGCAGCGGCGACAGTTCCTCCTACAATGAGCAGTTCTTC. Its protein is CASSGDSSSYNEQFF. Variable domain in full (rest from reference TRBV7-2 and TRBJ2-1): GAGVSQSPSNKVTEKGKDVELRCDPISGHTALYWYRQSLGQGLEFLIYFQGNSAPDKSGLPSDRFSAERTGGSVSTLTIQRTQQEDSAVYLCASSGDSSSYNEQFFGPGTRLTVL.